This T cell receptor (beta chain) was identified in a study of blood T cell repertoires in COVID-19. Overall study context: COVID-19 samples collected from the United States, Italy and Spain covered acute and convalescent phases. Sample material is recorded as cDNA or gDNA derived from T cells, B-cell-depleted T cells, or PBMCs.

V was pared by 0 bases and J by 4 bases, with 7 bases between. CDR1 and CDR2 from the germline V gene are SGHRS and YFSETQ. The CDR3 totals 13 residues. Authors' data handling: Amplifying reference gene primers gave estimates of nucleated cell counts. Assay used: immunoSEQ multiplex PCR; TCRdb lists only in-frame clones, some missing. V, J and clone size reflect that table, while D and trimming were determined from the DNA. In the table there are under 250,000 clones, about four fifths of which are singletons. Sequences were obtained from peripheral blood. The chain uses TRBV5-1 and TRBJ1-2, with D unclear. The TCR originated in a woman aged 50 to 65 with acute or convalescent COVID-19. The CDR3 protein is CASSLEGGYGYTF. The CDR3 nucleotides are TGCGCCAGCAGCTTGGAGGGAGGCTATGGCTACACCTTC.